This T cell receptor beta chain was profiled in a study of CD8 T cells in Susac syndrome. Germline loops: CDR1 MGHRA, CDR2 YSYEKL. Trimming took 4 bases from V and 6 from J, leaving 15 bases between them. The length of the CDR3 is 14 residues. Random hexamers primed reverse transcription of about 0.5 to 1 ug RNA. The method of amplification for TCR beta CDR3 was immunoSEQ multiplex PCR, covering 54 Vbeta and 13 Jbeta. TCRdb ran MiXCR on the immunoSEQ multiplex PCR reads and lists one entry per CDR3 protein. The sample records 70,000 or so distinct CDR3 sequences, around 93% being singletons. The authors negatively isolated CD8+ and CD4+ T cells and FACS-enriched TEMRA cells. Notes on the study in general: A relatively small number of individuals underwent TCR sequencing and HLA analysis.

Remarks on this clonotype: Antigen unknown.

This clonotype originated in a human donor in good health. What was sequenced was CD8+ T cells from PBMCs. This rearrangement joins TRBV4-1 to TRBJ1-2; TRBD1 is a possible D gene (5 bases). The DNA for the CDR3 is TGCGCCAGCAGCCCAGAGGCAGGGTGGGATGGCTACACCTTC. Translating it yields CASSPEAGWDGYTF.